This T cell receptor beta chain was sequenced for a study of blood T cell repertoires in COVID-19. This clone came up once. Per germline, CDR1 SGHRS and CDR2 YFSETQ. The J segment lost 4 bases and the V segment lost 4 bases, leaving 6 bases of the junction unmatched. The CDR3 has 16 residues. Study processing details: Nucleated cell counts were estimated from reference gene primer amplification. Here immunoSEQ multiplex PCR was the method, and the copy in TCRdb shows in-frame clones only, minus some. That table is the source of V, J and clone size, and D and trimming were worked out from the DNA. The table includes nearly 200,000 clones, approximately 83% detected once. Adults between roughly 18 and 90 years of age took part from 20 to 25 US areas.

Material: PBMCs or T cells enriched from blood (not recorded which). The chain couples TRBV5-1 to TRBJ2-3; 13 bases match TRBD2. This clonotype originated in a man aged 35 to 55 who had recovered from COVID-19. The CDR3 DNA is TGCGCCAGCAGCACCGGAACTAGCGGGGGGGCAGATACGCAGTATTTT. Residues: CASSTGTSGGADTQYF.